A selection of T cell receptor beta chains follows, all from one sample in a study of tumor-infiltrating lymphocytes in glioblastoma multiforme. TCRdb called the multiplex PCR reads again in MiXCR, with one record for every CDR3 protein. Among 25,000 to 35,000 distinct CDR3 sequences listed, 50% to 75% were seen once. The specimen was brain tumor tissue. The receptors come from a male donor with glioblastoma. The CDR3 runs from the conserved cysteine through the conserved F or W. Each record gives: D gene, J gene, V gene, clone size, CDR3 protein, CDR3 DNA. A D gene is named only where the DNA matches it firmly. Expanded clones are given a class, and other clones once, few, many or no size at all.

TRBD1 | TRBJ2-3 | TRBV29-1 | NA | CSAMDSGTGAPLAQYF | TGCAGCGCCATGGACTCCGGGACAGGGGCGCCTTTGGCGCAATATTTT
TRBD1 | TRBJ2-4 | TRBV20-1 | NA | CSARDPDREIRKAENIQYF | TGCAGTGCTAGAGACCCGGACAGGGAGATTCGGAAAGCCGAGAACATTCAGTACTTC
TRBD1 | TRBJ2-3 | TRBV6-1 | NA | CDSSEAWTGQESDTQYF | TGTGACAGCAGTGAAGCGTGGACAGGGCAGGAGTCAGATACGCAGTATTTT
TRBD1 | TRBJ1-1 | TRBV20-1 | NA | CSARVPDRGTEAFF | TGCAGTGCTAGAGTCCCGGACAGGGGCACTGAAGCTTTCTTT
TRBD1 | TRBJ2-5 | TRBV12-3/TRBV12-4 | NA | CASRQGQFQGAQYF | TGTGCCAGCAGGCAGGGACAGTTTCAAGGGGCCCAGTACTTC
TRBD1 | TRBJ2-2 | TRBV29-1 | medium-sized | CSVAPTGGGTGELFF | TGCAGCGTTGCCCCCACAGGGGGCGGAACCGGGGAGCTGTTTTTT
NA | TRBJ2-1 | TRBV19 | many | CASSMGRNNEQFF | TGTGCCAGTAGTATGGGACGCAACAATGAGCAGTTCTTC
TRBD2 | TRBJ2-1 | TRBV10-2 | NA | CVSRDPSGRYNEQFF | TGCGTCAGCAGGGACCCTAGCGGGCGGTACAATGAGCAGTTCTTC
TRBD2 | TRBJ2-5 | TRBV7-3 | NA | CASSKLAGVGETQYF | TGTGCCAGCAGCAAACTAGCGGGAGTGGGGGAGACCCAGTACTTC
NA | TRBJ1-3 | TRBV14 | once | CASGPAESGNTIYF | TGTGCCAGCGGCCCGGCCGAGTCTGGAAACACCATATATTTT
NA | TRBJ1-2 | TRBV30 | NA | CTWSRGQGSNYGYTF | TGTACCTGGAGTCGCGGGCAAGGGTCGAACTATGGCTACACCTTC
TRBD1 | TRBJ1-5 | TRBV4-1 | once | CASRQDAGQGYSNQPQHF | TGCGCCAGCAGACAAGATGCCGGACAGGGTTATAGCAATCAGCCCCAGCATTTT
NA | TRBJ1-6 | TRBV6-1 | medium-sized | CASSERTATTGSYNSPLHF | TGTGCCAGCAGTGAGAGGACGGCCACAACTGGATCCTATAATTCACCCCTCCACTTT
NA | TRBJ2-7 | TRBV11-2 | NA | CVSSISSLALYEQYF | TGTGTCAGCAGCATCTCTAGCCTAGCACTATACGAGCAGTATTTC
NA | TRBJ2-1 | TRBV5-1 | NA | CASSYRAPSNNEQFF | TGCGCCAGCAGCTACCGGGCCCCTTCCAACAATGAGCAGTTCTTC
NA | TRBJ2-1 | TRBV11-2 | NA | CASSLEAASYDEQFF | TGTGCCAGCAGCCTAGAAGCGGCCTCCTACGATGAGCAGTTCTTC
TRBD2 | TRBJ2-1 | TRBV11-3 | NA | CANSLGGGTSYKEQFF | TGTGCCAACAGCTTGGGCGGGGGGACCTCCTACAAAGAGCAGTTCTTC
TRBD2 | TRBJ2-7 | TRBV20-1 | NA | CSAGAITSGAYEQYF | TGCAGTGCTGGAGCTATTACTAGCGGTGCCTACGAGCAGTACTTC
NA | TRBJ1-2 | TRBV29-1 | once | CSVELRAGYGYTF | TGCAGCGTTGAACTGCGGGCTGGGTATGGCTACACCTTC
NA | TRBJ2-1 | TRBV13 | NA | CASRLAGQGGRNEHFF | TGTGCCAGCCGCTTAGCGGGACAGGGAGGTCGGAATGAGCATTTCTTC
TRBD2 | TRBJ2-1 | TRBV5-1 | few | CASSSLGSGTGWGYNEQFF | TGCGCCAGCAGCTCCCTCGGGAGCGGGACCGGCTGGGGCTACAATGAGCAGTTCTTC
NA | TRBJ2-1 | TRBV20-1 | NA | CSPSSTLGEQFF | TGCAGTCCCTCAAGCACCCTGGGCGAGCAGTTCTTC
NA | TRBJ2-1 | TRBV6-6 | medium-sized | CASSGGVEQFF | TGTGCCAGCAGTGGCGGGGTTGAGCAGTTCTTC
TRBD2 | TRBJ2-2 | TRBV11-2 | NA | CAGTPSFGRGLAVNTEELFF | TGTGCCGGCACCCCCTCATTCGGCCGAGGGCTAGCGGTAAACACCGAGGAGCTGTTTTTT
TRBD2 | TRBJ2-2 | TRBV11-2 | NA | CASTPSLGQELAVNTGELFF | TGTGCCAGCACTCCCTCATTAGGCCAAGAGCTAGCGGTAAACACCGGGGAGCTGTTTTTT
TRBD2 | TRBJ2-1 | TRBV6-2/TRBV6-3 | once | CASSLGLAGAYEQFF | TGTGCCAGCAGTCTTGGACTAGCGGGAGCATATGAGCAGTTCTTC
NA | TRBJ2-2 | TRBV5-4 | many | CASSLGTNRNTGELFF | TGTGCCAGCAGCTTGGGGACAAATCGGAACACCGGGGAGCTGTTTTTT
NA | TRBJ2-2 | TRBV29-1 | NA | CSVDSGLTGELFF | TGCAGCGTTGATTCTGGTCTCACCGGGGAGCTGTTTTTT
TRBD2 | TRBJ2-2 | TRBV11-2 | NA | CASTGLAGINTGELFF | TGTGCCAGCACCGGACTAGCGGGCATAAACACCGGGGAGCTGTTTTTT
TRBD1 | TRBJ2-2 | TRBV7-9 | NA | CASSYYRGGGSVTGELFF | TGTGCCAGCAGCTATTACAGGGGCGGTGGCTCGGTCACCGGGGAGCTGTTTTTT
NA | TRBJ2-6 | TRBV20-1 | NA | CSASTGQSSGANILTF | TGCAGTGCTAGTACGGGACAAAGCTCTGGGGCCAACATCCTGACTTTC
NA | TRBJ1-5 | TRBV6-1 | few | CASRVATADSNQPQHF | TGTGCCAGCAGGGTAGCGACGGCTGATAGCAATCAGCCCCAGCATTTT
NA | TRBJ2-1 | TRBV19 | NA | CASSIDSGGEQFF | TGTGCCAGTAGTATAGATTCAGGCGGGGAGCAGTTCTTC
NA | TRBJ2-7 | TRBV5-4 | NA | CASSFLGHDLSYEHYF | TGTGCCAGCAGCTTCCTGGGACACGACCTCTCCTACGAGCACTACTTC
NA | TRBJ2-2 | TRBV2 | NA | CASGGRTTNTGELFF | TGTGCCAGCGGGGGCCGGACTACTAACACCGGGGAGCTGTTTTTT
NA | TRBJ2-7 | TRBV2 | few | CASSEESGEQYF | TGTGCCAGCAGTGAAGAGTCGGGCGAGCAGTACTTC
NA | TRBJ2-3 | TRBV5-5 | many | CASRPLPPTGPLTDTQYF | TGTGCCAGCAGACCTCTACCTCCGACCGGGCCTCTCACAGATACGCAGTATTTT
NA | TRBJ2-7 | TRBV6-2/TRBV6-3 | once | CASSYRVDYVQYF | TGTGCCAGCAGTTACAGGGTGGACTACGTACAGTACTTC
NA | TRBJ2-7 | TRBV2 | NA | CASGELGNYEQYF | TGTGCCAGCGGAGAGTTGGGGAACTACGAGCAGTACTTC
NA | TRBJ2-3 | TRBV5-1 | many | CASSRASDTQYF | TGCGCCAGCAGCCGGGCCTCAGATACGCAGTATTTT
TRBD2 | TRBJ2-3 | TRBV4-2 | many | CASSQGSGRARSTDTQYF | TGTGCCAGCAGCCAAGGTAGCGGGAGGGCGCGAAGCACAGATACGCAGTATTTT
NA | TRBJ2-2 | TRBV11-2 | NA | CASSLPLLAAHRGAVF | TGTGCCAGCAGCTTACCCCTGTTGGCGGCGCACCGGGGAGCTGTTTTT
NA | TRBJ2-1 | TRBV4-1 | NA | CASGQAADEQFF | TGCGCCAGCGGCCAAGCTGCGGACGAGCAGTTCTTC
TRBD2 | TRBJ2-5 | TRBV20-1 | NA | CSAWAGVGTQYF | TGCAGTGCTTGGGCGGGAGTAGGGACCCAGTACTTC
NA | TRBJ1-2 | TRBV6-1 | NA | CANFLREGGDGYTF | TGTGCCAACTTTCTCAGAGAAGGAGGAGATGGCTACACATTC
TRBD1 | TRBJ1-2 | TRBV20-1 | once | CSTRRDSVNYGYTF | TGCAGTACTAGGAGGGACAGTGTCAACTATGGCTACACCTTC
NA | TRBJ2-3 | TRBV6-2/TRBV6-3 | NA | CASMLGGSTDTQYF | TGTGCCAGCATGCTCGGGGGTAGCACAGATACGCAGTATTTT